This T cell receptor beta chain emerged from a study of identical twins. With template switching, a universal primer site was added, and the cDNA carried unique molecular identifiers. TCRdb reanalysed the 5' RACE reads using MiXCR and keeps one entry per CDR3 protein. The sample includes more than 600,000 distinct CDR3 sequences, around a sixth of them seen just once. Overall study findings and caveats: Clonotypes of the beta chain that were abundant in cord blood carried fewer insertions (memory repertoires showed none). Weaker excess twin sharing was seen among beta out-of-frame sequences. Zero-insertion findings could be partly confounded by invariant cells (MAIT and iNKT cells).

The CDR3 loop spans 13 amino acids. The ends were cut back, 3 bases at V and 2 bases at J, with 11 bases in the middle. Germline loops: CDR1 DFQATT, CDR2 SNEGSKA (reference sequence). This clonotype was recorded a few times. Its matching antigen is unknown. The data were also submitted as part of a second study, on T cells expressing NK-cell markers.

This chain connects TRBV20-1 to TRBJ2-7; D unclear. Sequencing was performed on PBMCs. This TCR was recovered from a woman aged 18-29 years in good health. For the CDR3, the DNA is TGCAGTGCTAGCGGCAGGAACCCCTACGAGCAGTACTTC. It codes for CSASGRNPYEQYF.